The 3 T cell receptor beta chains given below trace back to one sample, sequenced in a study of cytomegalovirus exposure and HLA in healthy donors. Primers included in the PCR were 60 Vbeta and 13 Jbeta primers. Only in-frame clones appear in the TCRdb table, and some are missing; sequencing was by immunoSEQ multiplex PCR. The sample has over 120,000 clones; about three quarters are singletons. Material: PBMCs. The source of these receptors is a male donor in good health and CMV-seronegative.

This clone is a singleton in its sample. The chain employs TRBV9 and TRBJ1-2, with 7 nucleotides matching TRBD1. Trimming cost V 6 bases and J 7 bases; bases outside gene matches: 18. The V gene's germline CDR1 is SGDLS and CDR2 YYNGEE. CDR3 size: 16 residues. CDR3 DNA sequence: TGTGCCAGCACCAAGGATATAGATGGAGCAGGGGGTGGCTACACCTTC. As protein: CASTKDIDGAGGGYTF.

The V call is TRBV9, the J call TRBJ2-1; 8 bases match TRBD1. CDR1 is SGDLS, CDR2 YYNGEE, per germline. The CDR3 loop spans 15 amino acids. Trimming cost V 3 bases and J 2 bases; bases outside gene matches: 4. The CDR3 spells CASSAQGAPYNEQFF. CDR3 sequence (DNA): TGTGCCAGCAGCGCTCAGGGGGCCCCCTACAATGAGCAGTTCTTC.

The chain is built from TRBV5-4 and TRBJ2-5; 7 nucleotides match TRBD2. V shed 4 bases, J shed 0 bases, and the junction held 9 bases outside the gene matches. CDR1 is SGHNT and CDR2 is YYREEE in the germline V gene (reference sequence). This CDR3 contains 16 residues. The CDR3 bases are TGTGCCAGCAGCAAGACGGGGGGTTCCTACCAAGAGACCCAGTACTTC. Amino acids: CASSKTGGSYQETQYF.